The present T cell receptor (beta chain) was sequenced within a study of cytomegalovirus exposure and HLA in healthy donors (TCRdb year 2017). Context from the whole study: An earlier analysis of 587 of the donors reported roughly 300 Gb of sequence data and 117 million unique TCR beta sequences obtained from about 170 million T cells. About 280 gigabases of sequencing data and tens of millions of unique TCR sequences were included in an early release covering 500 to 750 HLA-typed donors. The genetic ancestry cluster associated with self-reported Caucasian donors included 80% to 90% of the 300 to 450 genotyped donors. The study aimed to test whether cataloging public T cell receptors could reveal signatures of past pathogen exposure. Using immunosequencing, the study profiled T cell repertoires from about 650 subjects and related those repertoires to cytomegalovirus serostatus. In addition to the first cohort of roughly 670 subjects, a separate validation cohort of 120 different subjects was used. The study combined high-throughput TCR immunosequencing, statistical association of individual TCRs with disease status, and machine learning to predict cytomegalovirus infection status. To study patterns of TCR occurrence, a later analysis re-analyzed previously published TCR beta repertoires from 600 to 750 donors and added high-resolution HLA genotyping. Rather than using new phenotypic data, the later analysis identified candidate immune exposures from TCR beta sequences and from how often those sequences occurred across donors. To decide whether each TCR beta V gene segment behaved as functional or pseudogenic, an earlier analysis of some 540 of the donors relied on high-throughput TCR beta sequencing. Donor age, sex, ethnicity and CMV serostatus were compiled alongside the repertoire data. Genome-wide SNP genotypes for about 65% of the roughly 670 donors were used in a later genetic analysis, which treated that subset as a discovery cohort. All discovery cohort repertoires had been generated using a single sequencing platform. HLA typing included class I and class II loci at four-digit resolution. The number of donors typed differed by locus, with roughly 629-640 for A, B, C, DRB1 and DQB1, roughly 520 for DQA1, about 610 for DPA1, and approximately 470 for DPB1. About five DR-DQ haplotypes were treated as single units for association and clustering because of strong linkage in the cohort. On average, over 200,000 unique TCR beta nucleotide sequences were sequenced per donor among 398 genotyped donors of the cohort, with around 19% of those sequences being non-productive.

About this clone: The specificity of this receptor is unknown. Qualities for individual bases were not recorded, and no much larger clone is one base off.

In total, 630 or so healthy bone marrow donors made up the cohort. Cohort members were all nominally healthy when sampled, although unrecorded immune exposures were likely present. The donor tested CMV seropositive, placing the donor among the 289 seropositive members of the cohort. Each donor provided a peripheral blood sample, and peripheral blood mononuclear cells were used for TCR beta sequencing. Genomic DNA was extracted from the blood cell samples with the Qiagen DNeasy Blood Extraction Kit. The library was built by means of the immunoSEQ multiplex PCR assay. A mixture of 60 forward primers for TCR Vbeta segments and 13 reverse primers for TCR Jbeta segments was used in the multiplex PCR. The CDR3 region of rearranged TCR beta genes was amplified from genomic DNA by a multiplex PCR assay. On the Illumina HiSeq System, the amplified TCR beta libraries were sequenced as 87-base-pair reads. The published analysis was carried out like this. A later analysis counted approximately 76 million unique TCR beta chains across the 650 to 800 repertoires, and some 11 million of these chains were shared by at least two donors. To remove PCR and sequencing errors, raw reads were error-corrected and collapsed into unique sequences using a nearest-neighbor algorithm that merged closely related sequences. V, D and J gene segments were assigned by aligning CDR3 sequences to IMGT reference sequences. For a sequence to be retained, a match of at least six nucleotides was required to both a V gene segment and a J gene segment. A rearrangement was called productive if the CDR3 had no stop codons and remained in frame with V and J, and every other rearrangement was called non-productive. Following IMGT convention, CDR3 was defined as the stretch from the second conserved V-encoded cysteine to the conserved J-encoded phenylalanine. The earlier analysis of 500 to 750 of the donors excluded any sequence lacking an unambiguous match to a single V gene segment. In an earlier analysis of approximately 610 of the donors, V segments were called functional above 56.7% productive rearrangements and were called segregating when the between-donor standard deviation exceeded 5%. A statistical classification framework was built to diagnose cytomegalovirus status from the catalog of TCR beta chain sequences. V and J gene assignment, in a later analysis, came from comparing TCR nucleotide sequences with IMGT/GENE-DB human TR gene sequences. In a later analysis, CDR3 sequences and most-parsimonious VDJ recombination scenarios were assigned using the TCRdist pipeline. In a later analysis, each TCR beta chain was defined by its CDR3 amino acid sequence together with its V-gene family, and reads lacking a unique V-gene family were excluded. In a later analysis, around 650 highly shared, low-generation-probability nucleotide sequences were removed to address suspected cross-contamination and a sequencing artifact. In a later analysis, a clonal expansion index was calculated for each public chain from normalized within-repertoire ranks of inferred template counts. A later analysis computed generation probabilities with a VDJ recombination model fitted to out-of-frame rearrangements, and checked the results against IGoR. In a later analysis, TCR-TCR, TCR-HLA and TCR-CMV co-occurrence was scored with hypergeometric tests, and a repertoire-size bias correction was applied to TCR pairs. False discovery rates were estimated in a later analysis by permuting HLA or CMV assignments 20 times. In a later analysis, co-occurring TCRs were grouped using DBSCAN, and TCRdist sequence similarity was added for clustering within HLA-allele-positive subsets. Co-occurrence clustering excluded repertoires with fewer than 30,000 or more than 120,000 public chains, plus five with anomalous nucleotide sharing. TCRdb holds this immuneACCESS table with in-frame rearrangements only. Some clones are missing; in checked studies, unresolved V genes explain under half, and the rest has no known cause. V, J and clone size were drawn from that table, and D and trimming were deduced from the DNA. The sample table shows about 150,000 clones, and almost 85% are seen once. The leading ten clones occupy around 5.4% of the sample.

Here is what the overall study found, with its caveats: Roughly uniform sequencing depth across donors was assumed in presence/absence analyses, although this assumption may not hold. Because HLA typing was missing for some donors at each locus, association tests included only the typed subset. In a later genetic analysis, fewer N-insertions in productive TCRs were reported among donors in an Asian-associated ancestry cluster than the roughly 700-donor mean. The classifier was reported to diagnose cytomegalovirus status with high specificity and sensitivity in both the original cohort and the validation cohort. This cohort had only TCR beta chains sequenced, and the lack of alpha or paired-chain data limited which features could be detected. The earlier analysis of 587 of the donors excluded about 16 rarely observed V segments, including chromosome 9 orphons, because counts were too low. The authors suggested that the approach could potentially be extended to other disease states and immunological phenotypes. A later analysis found that HLA-associated TCR beta chains were more clonally expanded and had lower generation probabilities than equally common non-associated chains. In an earlier analysis of some 550 of the donors, most TCR beta V segments were observed in productive rearrangements about 90% or about 30% of the time, broadly matching IMGT annotations. Most TCR sequences were seen in very few donors, while some public TCRs were found in many individuals. According to a later analysis, most CMV-associated TCR beta chains appeared to be HLA-restricted, and the HLA associations seemed to be driven largely by CMV exposure. Linkage disequilibrium might explain the correlated functional status among segregating V segments, but an unknown experimental factor could not be excluded. Some IMGT-functional V segments, including TRBV6-2 and TRBV6-3, could not be told apart with the 87-base-pair reads, so those segments were excluded. In vitro tests confirmed that a few of the cytomegalovirus-associated TCR beta chains recognize cytomegalovirus antigens. According to a later analysis, parvovirus B19, influenza, CMV and Epstein-Barr virus appeared linked to several top co-occurrence clusters. Assigning TCR associations to individual alleles was difficult when HLA alleles, especially DR and DQ, strongly co-occurred. At a false discovery rate of 0.05, a later analysis linked around 17,000 TCR beta sequences to specific HLA alleles. A cluster of highly shared sequence variants was judged likely to be a technical artifact of the sequencing pipeline. A later genetic analysis associated a missense DCLRE1C variant with V-gene and J-gene trimming of TCR beta chains, and an independent cohort replicated the association. In the study, around 160 TCR beta chains were listed as associated with cytomegalovirus. The only immune exposure information available for the cohort was CMV serostatus. A later analysis found that TCR association rates varied across HLA loci, with DRB1 alleles showing the most associated TCRs and HLA-C alleles the fewest. A further reported finding was that TCR beta sequences accurately predicted the HLA-A and HLA-B alleles for most subjects in the first cohort.

V was cut back by 6 bases and J by 5 bases, leaving a gap of 16 bases between them. Counted from cysteine to phenylalanine, this CDR3 has 14 amino acids. CDR3 DNA is the only sequence kept; it has 42 bases, read in frame from the first base. Looking up the germline V gene (reference sequence) yields CDR1 MNHEY and CDR2 SMNVEV. The receptor's source is a man under 40 in good health and CMV-seropositive. Sample: PBMCs. The sequence joins TRBV27 to TRBJ2-5, and perhaps TRBD1 as D gene, on 6 matching bases. The CDR3 in this case is CASRGNRDWETQYF. DNA sequence: TGTGCCAGCAGGGGGAACAGGGATTGGGAGACCCAGTACTTC.